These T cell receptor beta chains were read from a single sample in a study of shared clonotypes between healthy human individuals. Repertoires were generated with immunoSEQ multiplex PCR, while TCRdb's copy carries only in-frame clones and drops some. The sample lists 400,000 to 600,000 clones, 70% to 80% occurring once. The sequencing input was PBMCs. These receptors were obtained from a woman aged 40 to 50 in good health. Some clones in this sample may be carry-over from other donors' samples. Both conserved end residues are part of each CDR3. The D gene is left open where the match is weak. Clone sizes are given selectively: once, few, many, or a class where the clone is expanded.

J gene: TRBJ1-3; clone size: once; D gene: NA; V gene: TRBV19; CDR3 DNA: TGTGCCAGTAGTATCGGGCAGGGCAACTCTGGAAACACCATATATTTT; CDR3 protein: CASSIGQGNSGNTIYF
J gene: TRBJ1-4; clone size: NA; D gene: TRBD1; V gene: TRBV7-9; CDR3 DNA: TGTGCCAGCAGCCCGGGGGACAGTGCAACTAATGAAAAACTGTTTTTT; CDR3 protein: CASSPGDSATNEKLFF
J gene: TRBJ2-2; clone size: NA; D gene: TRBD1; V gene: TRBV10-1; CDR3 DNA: TGCGCCAGCAGTGAAACCGGGACAGGGGGCGCCGGCGGGGAGCTGTTTTTT; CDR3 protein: CASSETGTGGAGGELFF
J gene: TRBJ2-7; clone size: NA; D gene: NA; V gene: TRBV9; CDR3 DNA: TGTGCCAGCAGCGTAGAAGGCTCGGCAGCCCGCGAGCAGTACTTC; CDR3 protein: CASSVEGSAAREQYF
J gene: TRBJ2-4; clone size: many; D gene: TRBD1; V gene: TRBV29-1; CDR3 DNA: TGCAGCGTTGTCAGGGGACAGGGGACGGCCAAAAACATTCAGTACTTC; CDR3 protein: CSVVRGQGTAKNIQYF
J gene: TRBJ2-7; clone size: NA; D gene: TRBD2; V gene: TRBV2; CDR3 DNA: TGTGCCAGCAGTGAAAGGACTAGCGGGAGTTACGAGCAGTACTTC; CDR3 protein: CASSERTSGSYEQYF
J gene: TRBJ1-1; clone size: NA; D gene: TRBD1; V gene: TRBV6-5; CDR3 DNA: TGTGCCAGCAGTATAGACAGGGGGACTGAAGCTTTCTTT; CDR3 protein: CASSIDRGTEAFF
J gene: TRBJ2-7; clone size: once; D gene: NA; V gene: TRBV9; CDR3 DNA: TGTGCCAGCAGCCCCGGGACCTCCTACGAGCAGTACTTC; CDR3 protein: CASSPGTSYEQYF
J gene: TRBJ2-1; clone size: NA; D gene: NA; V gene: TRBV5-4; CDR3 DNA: TGTGCCAGCAGCTCCGGGACTGGCTCCTACAATGAGCAGTTCTTC; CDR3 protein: CASSSGTGSYNEQFF
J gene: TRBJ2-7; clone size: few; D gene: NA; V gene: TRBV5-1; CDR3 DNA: TGCGCCAGCAGCTTCAGCAGAACCTACGAGCAGTACTTC; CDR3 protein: CASSFSRTYEQYF
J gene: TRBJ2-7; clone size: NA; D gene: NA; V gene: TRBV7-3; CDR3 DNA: TGTGCCAGCAGCTCCGGAGTGATGGGTCCAGGGAAGCAGTACTTC; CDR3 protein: CASSSGVMGPGKQYF
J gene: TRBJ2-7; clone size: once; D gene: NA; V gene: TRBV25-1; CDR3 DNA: TGTGCCAGCAGTGAATATAGATACGAGCAGTACTTC; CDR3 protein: CASSEYRYEQYF
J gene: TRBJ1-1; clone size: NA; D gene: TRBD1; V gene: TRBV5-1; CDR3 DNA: TGCGCCAGCAGCTTTTCCGGACAGGGGAACACTGAAGCTTTCTTT; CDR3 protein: CASSFSGQGNTEAFF
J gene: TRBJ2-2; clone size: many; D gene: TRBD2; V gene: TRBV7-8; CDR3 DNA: TGTGCCAGCAGCTTAGGGGTGACTAGCGGCCACCGGACCACCGGGGAGCTGTTTTTT; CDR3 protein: CASSLGVTSGHRTTGELFF
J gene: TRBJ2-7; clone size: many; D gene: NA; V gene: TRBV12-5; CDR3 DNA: TGTGCTAGTGCCCGTACTGGGCTGGGCGACGAGCAGTACTTC; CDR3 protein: CASARTGLGDEQYF
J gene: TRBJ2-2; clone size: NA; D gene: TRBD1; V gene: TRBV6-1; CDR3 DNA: TGTGCCAGCAGTGTGGGGACAGCGAACACCGGGGAGCTGTTTTTT; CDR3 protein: CASSVGTANTGELFF
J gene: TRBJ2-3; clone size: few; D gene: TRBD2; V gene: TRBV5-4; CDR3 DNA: TGTGCCAGCAGCCCCGGGACTAGCGGAGCTCGTAGCACAGATACGCAGTATTTT; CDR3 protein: CASSPGTSGARSTDTQYF
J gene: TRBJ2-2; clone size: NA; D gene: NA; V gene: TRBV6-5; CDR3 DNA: TGTGCCAGCAGTTCCAGCGGATCCAACACCGGGGAGCTGTTTTTT; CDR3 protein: CASSSSGSNTGELFF
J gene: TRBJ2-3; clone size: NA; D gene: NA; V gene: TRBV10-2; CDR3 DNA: TGCGCCAGCAGTGGATCGGGGTTTATCGGAGATACGCAGTATTTT; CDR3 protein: CASSGSGFIGDTQYF
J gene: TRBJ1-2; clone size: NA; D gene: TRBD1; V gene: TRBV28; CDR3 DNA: TGTGCCAGCAAGGACAGGGTTTCTGATGGCTACACCTTC; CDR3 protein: CASKDRVSDGYTF
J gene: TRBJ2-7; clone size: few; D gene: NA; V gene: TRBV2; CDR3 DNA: TGTGCCAGCGTTGGGGAAGGTTCTTCCGAGCAGTACTTC; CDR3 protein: CASVGEGSSEQYF
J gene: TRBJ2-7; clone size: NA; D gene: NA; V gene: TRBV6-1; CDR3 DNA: TGTGCCAGCAGTGAAGCCCTATTTTCCTACGAGCAGTACTTC; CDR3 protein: CASSEALFSYEQYF
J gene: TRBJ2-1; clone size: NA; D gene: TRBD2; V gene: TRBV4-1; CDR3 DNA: TGCGCCAGCAGCCAAGATCAGCGACTAGCGGGTTACAATGAGCAGTTCTTC; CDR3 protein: CASSQDQRLAGYNEQFF
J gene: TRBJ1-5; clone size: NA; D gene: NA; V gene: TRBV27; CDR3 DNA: TGTGCCAGCAGTTTATATCCCCTCAAGCAGCCCCAGCATTTT; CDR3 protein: CASSLYPLKQPQHF
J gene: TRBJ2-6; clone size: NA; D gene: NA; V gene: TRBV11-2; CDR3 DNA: TGTGCCACCCGGATTGTGGGGCGAAATTCCGGGGCCAACGTCCTGACTTTC; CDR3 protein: CATRIVGRNSGANVLTF
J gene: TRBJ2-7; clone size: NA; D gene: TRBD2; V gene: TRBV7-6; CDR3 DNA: TGTGCCAGCAGCTTAGTTCTAGCGGGAACCAGCTACGAGCAGTACTTC; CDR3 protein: CASSLVLAGTSYEQYF
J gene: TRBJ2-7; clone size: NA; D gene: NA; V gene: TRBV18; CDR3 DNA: TGTGCCAGCTCACCCTCGGGGGCCTTTGCCTACGAGCAGTACTTC; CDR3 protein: CASSPSGAFAYEQYF
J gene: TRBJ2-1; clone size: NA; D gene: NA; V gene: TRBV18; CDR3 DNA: TGTGCCAGCTCTTCCCTCGGGGCAGGCGTGTCCAATGAGCAGTTCTTC; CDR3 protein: CASSSLGAGVSNEQFF
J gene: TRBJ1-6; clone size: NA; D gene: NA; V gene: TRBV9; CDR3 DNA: TGTGCCAGCAGCCCCGGGGGGGCCTATAATTCACCCCTCCACTTT; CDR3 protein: CASSPGGAYNSPLHF
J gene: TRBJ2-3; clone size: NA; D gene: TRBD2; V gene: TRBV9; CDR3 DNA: TGTGCCAGCGGCACGGCAGCGGGAGCGGGAGATACGCAGTATTTT; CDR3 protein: CASGTAAGAGDTQYF
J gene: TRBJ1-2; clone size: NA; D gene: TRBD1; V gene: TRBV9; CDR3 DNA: TGTGCCAGCAGCTATAGGACAGGGGTCGGCTACACCTTC; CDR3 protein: CASSYRTGVGYTF